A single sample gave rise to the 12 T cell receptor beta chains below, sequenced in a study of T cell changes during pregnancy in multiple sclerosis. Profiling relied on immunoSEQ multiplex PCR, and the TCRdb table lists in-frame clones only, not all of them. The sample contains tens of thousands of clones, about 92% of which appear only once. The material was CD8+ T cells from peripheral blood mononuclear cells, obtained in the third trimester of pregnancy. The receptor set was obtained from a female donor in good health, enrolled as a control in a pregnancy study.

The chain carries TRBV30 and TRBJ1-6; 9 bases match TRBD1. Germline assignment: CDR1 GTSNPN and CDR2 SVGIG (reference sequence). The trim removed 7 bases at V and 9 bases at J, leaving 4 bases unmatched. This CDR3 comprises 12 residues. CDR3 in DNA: TGTGCCTCGGACAGGGGAGCTTCACCCCTCCACTTT. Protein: CASDRGASPLHF.

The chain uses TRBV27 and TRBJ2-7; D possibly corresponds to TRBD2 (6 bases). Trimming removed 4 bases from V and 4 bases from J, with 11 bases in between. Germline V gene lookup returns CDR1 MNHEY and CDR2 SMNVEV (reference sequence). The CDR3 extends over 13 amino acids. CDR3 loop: CASSSDGTYEQYF. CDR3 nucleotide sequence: TGTGCCAGCAGTTCCGACGGGACTTACGAGCAGTACTTC.

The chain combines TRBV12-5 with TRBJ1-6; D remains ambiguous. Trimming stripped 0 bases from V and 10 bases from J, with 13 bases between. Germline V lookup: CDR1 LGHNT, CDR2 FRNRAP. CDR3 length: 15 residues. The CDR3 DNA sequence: TGTGCTAGTGGTTTGGTTACGGGAATGGACTCACCCCTCCACTTT. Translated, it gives CASGLVTGMDSPLHF.

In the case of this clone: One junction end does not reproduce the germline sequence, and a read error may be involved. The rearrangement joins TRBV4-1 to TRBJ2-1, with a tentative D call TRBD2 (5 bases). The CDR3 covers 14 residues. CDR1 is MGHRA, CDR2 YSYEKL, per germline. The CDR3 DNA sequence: TGCGCCAGCAGCCAAGGGGAGTCCTATAATGAGCAGTTCTTC. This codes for CASSQGESYNEQFF.

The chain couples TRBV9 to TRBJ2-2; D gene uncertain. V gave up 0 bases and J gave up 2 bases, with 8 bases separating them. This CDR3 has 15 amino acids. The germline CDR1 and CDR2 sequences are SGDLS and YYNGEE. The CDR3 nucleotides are TGTGCCAGCAGCGTAGAGTACAGCAACACCGGGGAGCTGTTTTTT. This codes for CASSVEYSNTGELFF.

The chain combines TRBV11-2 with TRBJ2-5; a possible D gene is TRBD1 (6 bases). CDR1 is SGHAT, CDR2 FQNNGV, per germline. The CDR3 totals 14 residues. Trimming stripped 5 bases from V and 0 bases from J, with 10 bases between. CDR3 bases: TGTGCCAGCAGCACAAGGACAGACCAAGAGACCCAGTACTTC. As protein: CASSTRTDQETQYF. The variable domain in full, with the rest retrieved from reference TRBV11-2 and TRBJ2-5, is EAGVAQSPRYKIIEKRQSVAFWCNPISGHATLYWYQQILGQGPKLLIQFQNNGVVDDSQLPKDRFSAERLKGVDSTLKIQPAKLEDSAVYLCASSTRTDQETQYFGPGTRLLVL.

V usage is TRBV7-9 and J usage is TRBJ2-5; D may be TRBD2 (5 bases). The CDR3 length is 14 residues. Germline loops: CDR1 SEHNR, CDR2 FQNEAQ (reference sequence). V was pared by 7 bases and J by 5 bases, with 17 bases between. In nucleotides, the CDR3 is TGTGCCAGCACCGTGGGCCGGGGTTCGGAGACCCAGTACTTC. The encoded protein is CASTVGRGSETQYF.

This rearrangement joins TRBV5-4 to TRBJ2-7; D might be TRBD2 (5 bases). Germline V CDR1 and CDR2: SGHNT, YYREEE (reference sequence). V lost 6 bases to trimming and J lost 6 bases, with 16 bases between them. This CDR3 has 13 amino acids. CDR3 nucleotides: TGTGCCAGCACCATCGATGACTACAGCGAGCAGTACTTC. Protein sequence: CASTIDDYSEQYF.

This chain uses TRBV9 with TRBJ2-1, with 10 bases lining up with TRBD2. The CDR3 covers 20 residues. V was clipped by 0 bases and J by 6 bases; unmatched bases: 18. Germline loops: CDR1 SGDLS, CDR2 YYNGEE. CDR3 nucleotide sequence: TGTGCCAGCAGCGTAGAACCCCTCCCGATCCCAGCGGGGGGGAGCAATGAGCAGTTCTTC. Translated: CASSVEPLPIPAGGSNEQFF.

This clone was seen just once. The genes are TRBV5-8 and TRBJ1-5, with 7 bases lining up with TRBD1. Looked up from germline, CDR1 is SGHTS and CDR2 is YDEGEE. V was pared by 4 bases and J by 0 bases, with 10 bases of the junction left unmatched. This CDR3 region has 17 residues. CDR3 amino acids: CASSPGQRFFSNQPQHF. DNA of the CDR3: TGTGCCAGCAGCCCGGGACAGCGATTTTTTAGCAATCAGCCCCAGCATTTT.

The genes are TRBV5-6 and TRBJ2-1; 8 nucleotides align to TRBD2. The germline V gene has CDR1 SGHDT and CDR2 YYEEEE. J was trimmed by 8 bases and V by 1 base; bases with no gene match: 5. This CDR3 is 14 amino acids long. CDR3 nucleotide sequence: TGTGCCAGCAGCTTGATGTCCGGGAGGGATGAGCAGTTCTTC. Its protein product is CASSLMSGRDEQFF.

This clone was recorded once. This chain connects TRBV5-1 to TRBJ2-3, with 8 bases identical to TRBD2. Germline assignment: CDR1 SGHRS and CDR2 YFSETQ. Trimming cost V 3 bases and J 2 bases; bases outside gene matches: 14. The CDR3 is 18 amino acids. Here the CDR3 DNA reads TGCGCCAGCAGCTGGGGATTGGTGCGGGGGGATGACACAGATACGCAGTATTTT. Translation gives CASSWGLVRGDDTDTQYF.